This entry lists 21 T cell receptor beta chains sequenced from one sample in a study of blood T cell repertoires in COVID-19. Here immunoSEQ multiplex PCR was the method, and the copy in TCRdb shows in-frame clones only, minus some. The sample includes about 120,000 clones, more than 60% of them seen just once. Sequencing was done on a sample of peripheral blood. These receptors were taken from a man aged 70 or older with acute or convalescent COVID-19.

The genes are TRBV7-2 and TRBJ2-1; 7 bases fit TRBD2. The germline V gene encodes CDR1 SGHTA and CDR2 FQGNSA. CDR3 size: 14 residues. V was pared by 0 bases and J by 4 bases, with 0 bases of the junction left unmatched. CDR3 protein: CASSLAGGYNEQFF. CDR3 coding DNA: TGTGCCAGCAGCTTAGCGGGGGGGTACAATGAGCAGTTCTTC.

Here the CDR3 reads CASSSRGTSGTDTQYF. DNA for the CDR3: TGTGCCAGCAGCTCCCGCGGGACTAGCGGCACAGATACGCAGTATTTT. The chain employs TRBV7-9 and TRBJ2-3, with 10 bases aligning to TRBD2. CDR3 size: 16 residues. Germline CDR1 SEHNR, CDR2 FQNEAQ (reference sequence). V lost 4 bases and J lost 1; bases outside the gene matches: 5.

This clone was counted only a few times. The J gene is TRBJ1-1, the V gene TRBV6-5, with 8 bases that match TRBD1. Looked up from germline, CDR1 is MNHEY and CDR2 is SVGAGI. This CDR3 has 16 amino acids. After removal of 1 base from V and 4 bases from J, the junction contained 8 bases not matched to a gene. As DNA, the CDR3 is TGTGCCAGCAGTTACTTTTCGACAGGGGAAGTCACTGAAGCTTTCTTT. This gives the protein CASSYFSTGEVTEAFF.

CDR3 residues: CASSLWQGAGALTEAFF. The CDR3 nucleotides read TGTGCCAGCAGCTTGTGGCAGGGGGCAGGGGCATTGACTGAAGCTTTCTTT. The chain uses TRBV5-8 and TRBJ1-1; 8 positions agree with TRBD1. The V and J ends lost 1 base and 5 bases, in that order; junction bases with no gene match: 13. Germline-derived CDR1 and CDR2 are SGHTS and YDEGEE. The CDR3 is 17 residues long.

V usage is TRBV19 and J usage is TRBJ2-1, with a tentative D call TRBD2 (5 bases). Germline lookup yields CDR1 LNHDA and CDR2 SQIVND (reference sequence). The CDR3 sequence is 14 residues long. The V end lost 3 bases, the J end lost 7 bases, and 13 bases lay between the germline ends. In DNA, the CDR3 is TGTGCCAGTAGTATCGGACGGGGTTCTAATGAGCAGTTCTTC. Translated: CASSIGRGSNEQFF.

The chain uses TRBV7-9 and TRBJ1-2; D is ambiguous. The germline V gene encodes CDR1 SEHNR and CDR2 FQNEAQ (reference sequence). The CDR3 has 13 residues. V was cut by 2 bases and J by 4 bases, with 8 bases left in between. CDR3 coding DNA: TGTGCCAGCAGCTTATACCCGGGCTATGGCTACACCTTC. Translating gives CASSLYPGYGYTF.

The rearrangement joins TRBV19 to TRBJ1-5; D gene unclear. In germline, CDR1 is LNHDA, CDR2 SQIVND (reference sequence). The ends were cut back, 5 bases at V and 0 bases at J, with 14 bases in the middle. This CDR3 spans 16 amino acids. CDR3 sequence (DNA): TGTGCCAGTAGTCTGGGAGGGCAGTATAGCAATCAGCCCCAGCATTTT. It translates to CASSLGGQYSNQPQHF.

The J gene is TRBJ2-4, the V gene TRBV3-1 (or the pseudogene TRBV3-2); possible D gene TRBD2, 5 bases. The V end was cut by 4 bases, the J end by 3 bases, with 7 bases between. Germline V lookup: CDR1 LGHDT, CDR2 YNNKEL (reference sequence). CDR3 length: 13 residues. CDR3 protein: CASSPGSKNIQYF. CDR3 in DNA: TGTGCCAGCAGCCCTGGGAGCAAAAACATTCAGTACTTC.

Written as DNA, the CDR3 is TGTGCCAGCAGTTCGAACCCGAACAACAGGGTAAGGACTGAAGCTTTCTTT. This translates into CASSSNPNNRVRTEAFF. This chain joins TRBV27 and TRBJ1-1, with TRBD1 as a possible D gene (6 bases). The CDR3 sequence is 17 residues long. Trimming pared 4 bases from V and 5 bases from J, leaving 23 bases between. Germline CDR1 MNHEY, CDR2 SMNVEV (reference sequence).

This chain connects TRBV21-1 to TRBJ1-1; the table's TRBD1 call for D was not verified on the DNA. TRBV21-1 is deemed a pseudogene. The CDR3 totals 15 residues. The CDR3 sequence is CASSRPGQQNTEAFF. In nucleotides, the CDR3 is TGTGCCAGCAGCCGACCGGGACAGCAGAACACTGAAGCTTTCTTT.

CDR3 loop: CASSPPWTGETYNEQFF. The DNA of the CDR3 is TGTGCCAGCTCACCACCGTGGACAGGGGAGACCTACAATGAGCAGTTCTTC. The chain carries TRBV18 and TRBJ2-1; 9 bases are shared with TRBD1. CDR1 KGHSH and CDR2 LQKENI come from the germline V gene. The CDR3 contains 17 residues. Germline trimming cut 0 bases from V and 2 bases from J; bases unmatched to any gene: 5. The variable domain in full, completed from reference TRBV18 and TRBJ2-1, reads NAGVMQNPRHLVRRRGQEARLRCSPMKGHSHVYWYRQLPEEGLKFMVYLQKENIIDESGMPKERFSAEFPKEGPSILRIQQVVRGDSAAYFCASSPPWTGETYNEQFFGPGTRLTVL.

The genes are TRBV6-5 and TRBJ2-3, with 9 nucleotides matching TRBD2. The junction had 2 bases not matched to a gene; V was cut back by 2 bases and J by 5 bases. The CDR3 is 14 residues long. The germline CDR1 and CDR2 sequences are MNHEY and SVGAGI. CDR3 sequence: CASSYRTSEDTQYF. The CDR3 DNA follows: TGTGCCAGCAGTTACAGGACTAGCGAAGATACGCAGTATTTT.

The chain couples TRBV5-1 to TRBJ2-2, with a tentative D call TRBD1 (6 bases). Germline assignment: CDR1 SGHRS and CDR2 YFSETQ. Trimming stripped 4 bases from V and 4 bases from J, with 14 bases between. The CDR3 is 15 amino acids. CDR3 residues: CASSPPGTPTGELFF. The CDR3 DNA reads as TGCGCCAGCAGCCCCCCCGGGACACCCACCGGGGAGCTGTTTTTT.

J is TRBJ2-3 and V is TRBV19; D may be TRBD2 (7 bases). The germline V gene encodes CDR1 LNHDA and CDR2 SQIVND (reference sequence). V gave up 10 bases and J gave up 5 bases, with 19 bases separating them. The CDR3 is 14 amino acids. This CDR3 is CATWRGGAGDTQYF. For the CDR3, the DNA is TGTGCCACCTGGAGAGGGGGGGCTGGAGATACGCAGTATTTT.

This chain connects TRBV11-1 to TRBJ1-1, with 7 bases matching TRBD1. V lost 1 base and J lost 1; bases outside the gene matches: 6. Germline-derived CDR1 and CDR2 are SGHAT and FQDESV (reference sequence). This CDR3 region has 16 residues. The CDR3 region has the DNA TGTGCCAGCAGCTTAGGTGGCAGGGGGACGAACACTGAAGCTTTCTTT. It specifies CASSLGGRGTNTEAFF.

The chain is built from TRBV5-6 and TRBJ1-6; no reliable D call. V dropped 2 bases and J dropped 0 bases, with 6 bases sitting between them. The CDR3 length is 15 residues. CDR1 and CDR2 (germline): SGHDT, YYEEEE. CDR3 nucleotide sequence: TGTGCCAGCAGCTTTAGAAGCTCCTATAATTCACCCCTCCACTTT. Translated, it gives CASSFRSSYNSPLHF.

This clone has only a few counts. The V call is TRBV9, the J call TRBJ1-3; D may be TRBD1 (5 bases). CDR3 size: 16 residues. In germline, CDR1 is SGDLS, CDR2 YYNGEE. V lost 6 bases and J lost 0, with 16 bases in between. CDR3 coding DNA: TGTGCCAGCACCCGGGGGAGGATCACCTCTGGAAACACCATATATTTT. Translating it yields CASTRGRITSGNTIYF.

For the CDR3, the DNA is TGTGCCAGCAGTGAAGCGTGGCGGACCGGGGAGCTGTTTTTT. Amino acids: CASSEAWRTGELFF. This chain joins TRBV6-1 and TRBJ2-2; D gene ambiguous. The CDR3 spans 14 residues. V lost 0 bases, J lost 5 bases, and 7 bases lay in between. Per germline, CDR1 MNHNS and CDR2 SASEGT.

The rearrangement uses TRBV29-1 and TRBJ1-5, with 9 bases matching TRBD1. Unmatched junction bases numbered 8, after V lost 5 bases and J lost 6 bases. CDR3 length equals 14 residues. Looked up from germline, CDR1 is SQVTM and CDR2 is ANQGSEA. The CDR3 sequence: CSVPTGGSGQPQHF. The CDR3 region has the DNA TGCAGCGTTCCAACAGGGGGCTCAGGTCAGCCCCAGCATTTT.

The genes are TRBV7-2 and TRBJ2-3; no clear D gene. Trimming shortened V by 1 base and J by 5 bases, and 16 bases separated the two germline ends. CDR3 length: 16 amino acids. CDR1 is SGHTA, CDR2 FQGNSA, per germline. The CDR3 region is CASSLGSWPVVDTQYF. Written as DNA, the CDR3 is TGTGCCAGCAGCTTAGGCTCTTGGCCAGTGGTAGATACGCAGTATTTT.

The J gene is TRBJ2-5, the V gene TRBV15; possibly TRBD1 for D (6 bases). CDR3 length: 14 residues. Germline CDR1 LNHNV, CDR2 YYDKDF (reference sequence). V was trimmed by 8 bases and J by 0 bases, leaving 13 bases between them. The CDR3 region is CATGGPPYQETQYF. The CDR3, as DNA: TGTGCCACCGGGGGCCCGCCCTACCAAGAGACCCAGTACTTC.